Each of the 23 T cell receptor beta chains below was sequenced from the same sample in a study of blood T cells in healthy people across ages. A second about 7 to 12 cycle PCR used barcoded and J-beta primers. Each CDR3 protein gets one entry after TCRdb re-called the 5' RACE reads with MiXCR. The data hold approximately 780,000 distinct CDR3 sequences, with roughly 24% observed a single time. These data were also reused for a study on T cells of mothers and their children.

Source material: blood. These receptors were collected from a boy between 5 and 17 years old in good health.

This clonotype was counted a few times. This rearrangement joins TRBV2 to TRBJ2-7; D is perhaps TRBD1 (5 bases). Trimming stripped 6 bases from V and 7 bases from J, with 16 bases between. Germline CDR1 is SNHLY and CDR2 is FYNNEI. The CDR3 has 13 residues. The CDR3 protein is CASSADSLLEQYF. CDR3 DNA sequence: TGTGCCAGCAGCGCAGACAGCCTTCTTGAGCAGTACTTC.

In DNA, the CDR3 is TGCAGTGCTAGAGATTTGGGGACACTCGGAAACACCATATATTTT. Protein sequence: CSARDLGTLGNTIYF. This chain links TRBV20-1 with TRBJ1-3; D might be TRBD1 (6 bases). The CDR3 has 15 amino acids. CDR1 DFQATT and CDR2 SNEGSKA come from the germline V gene (reference sequence). Trimming took 0 bases from V and 4 from J, leaving 13 bases between them.

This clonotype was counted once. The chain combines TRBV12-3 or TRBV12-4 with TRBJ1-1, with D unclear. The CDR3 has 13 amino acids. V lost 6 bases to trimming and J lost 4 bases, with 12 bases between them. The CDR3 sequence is CASSGEGATEAFF. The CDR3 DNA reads TGTGCCAGCAGCGGGGAGGGCGCCACTGAAGCTTTCTTT.

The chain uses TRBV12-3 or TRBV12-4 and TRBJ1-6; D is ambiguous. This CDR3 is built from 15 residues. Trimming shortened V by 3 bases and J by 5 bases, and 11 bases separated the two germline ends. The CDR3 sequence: CASSFENWDNSPLHF. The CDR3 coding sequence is TGTGCCAGCAGTTTTGAGAACTGGGATAATTCACCCCTCCACTTT.

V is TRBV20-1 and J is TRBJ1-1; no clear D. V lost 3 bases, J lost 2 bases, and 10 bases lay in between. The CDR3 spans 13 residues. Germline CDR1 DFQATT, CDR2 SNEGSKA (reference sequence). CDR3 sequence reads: CSASTHVNTEAFF. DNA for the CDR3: TGCAGTGCTAGCACTCACGTTAACACTGAAGCTTTCTTT.

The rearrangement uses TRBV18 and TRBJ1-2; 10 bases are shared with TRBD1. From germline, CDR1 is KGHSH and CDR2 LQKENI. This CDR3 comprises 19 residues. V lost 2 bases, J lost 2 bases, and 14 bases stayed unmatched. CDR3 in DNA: TGTGCCAGCTCACCATTATCTGGGACAGGGGTAGGAGACAACTATGGCTACACCTTC. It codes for CASSPLSGTGVGDNYGYTF.

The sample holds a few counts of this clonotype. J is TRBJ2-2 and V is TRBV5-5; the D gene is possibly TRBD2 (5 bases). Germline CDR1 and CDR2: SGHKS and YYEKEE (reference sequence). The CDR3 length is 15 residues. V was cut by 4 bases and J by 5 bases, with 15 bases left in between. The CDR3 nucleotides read TGTGCCAGCAGCAAGCGGTGGGTGGATACCGGGGAGCTGTTTTTT. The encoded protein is CASSKRWVDTGELFF.

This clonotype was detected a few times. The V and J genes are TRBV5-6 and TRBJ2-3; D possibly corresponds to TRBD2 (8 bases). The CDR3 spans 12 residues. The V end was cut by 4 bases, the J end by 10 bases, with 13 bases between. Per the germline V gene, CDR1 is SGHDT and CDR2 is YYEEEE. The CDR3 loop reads CASSPGGTAQYF. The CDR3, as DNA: TGTGCCAGCAGCCCGGGGGGGACAGCGCAGTATTTT.

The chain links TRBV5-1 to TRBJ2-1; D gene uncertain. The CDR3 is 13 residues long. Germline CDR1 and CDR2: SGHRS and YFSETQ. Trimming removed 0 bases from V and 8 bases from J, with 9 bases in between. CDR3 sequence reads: CASSLDLLYEQFF. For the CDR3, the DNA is TGCGCCAGCAGCTTGGACCTACTATATGAGCAGTTCTTC.

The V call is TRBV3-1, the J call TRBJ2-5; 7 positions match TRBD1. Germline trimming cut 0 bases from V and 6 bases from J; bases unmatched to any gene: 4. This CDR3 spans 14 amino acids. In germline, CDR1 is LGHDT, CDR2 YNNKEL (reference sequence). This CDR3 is CASSQERGRKTQYF. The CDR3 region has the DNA TGTGCCAGCAGCCAAGAGAGGGGGCGAAAGACCCAGTACTTC.

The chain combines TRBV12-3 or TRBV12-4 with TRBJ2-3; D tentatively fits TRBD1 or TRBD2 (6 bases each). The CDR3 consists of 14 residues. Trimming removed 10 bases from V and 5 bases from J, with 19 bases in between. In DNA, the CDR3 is TGTGCCACCAGCAATGGAGGGGGAGGAGATACGCAGTATTTT. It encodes CATSNGGGGDTQYF.

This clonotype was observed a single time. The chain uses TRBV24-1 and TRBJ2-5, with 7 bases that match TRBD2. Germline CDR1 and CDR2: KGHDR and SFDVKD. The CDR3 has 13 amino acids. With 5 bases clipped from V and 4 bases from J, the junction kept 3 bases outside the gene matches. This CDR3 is CATSGGGGETQYF. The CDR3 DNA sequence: TGTGCCACCAGTGGGGGGGGAGGAGAGACCCAGTACTTC.

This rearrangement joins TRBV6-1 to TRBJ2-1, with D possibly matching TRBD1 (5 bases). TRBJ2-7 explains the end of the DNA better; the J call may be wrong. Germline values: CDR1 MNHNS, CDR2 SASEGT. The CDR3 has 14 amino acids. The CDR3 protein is CASSEGPDSYEQYF. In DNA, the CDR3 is TGTGCCAGCAGTGAGGGGCCAGACTCCTACGAGCAGTACTTC.

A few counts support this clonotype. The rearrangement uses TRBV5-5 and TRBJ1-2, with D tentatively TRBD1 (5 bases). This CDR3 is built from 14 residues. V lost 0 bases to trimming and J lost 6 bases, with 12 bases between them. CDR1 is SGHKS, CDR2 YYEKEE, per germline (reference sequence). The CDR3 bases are TGTGCCAGCAGCTTGGACAGGTTAAGCGATGGCTACACCTTC. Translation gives CASSLDRLSDGYTF.

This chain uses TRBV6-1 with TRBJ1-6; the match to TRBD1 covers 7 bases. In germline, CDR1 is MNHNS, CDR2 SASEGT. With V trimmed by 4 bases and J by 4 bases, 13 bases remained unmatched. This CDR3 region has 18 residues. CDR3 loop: CASSGHRNRGAYNSPLHF. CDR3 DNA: TGTGCCAGCAGTGGTCACCGTAACAGGGGAGCTTATAATTCACCCCTCCACTTT.

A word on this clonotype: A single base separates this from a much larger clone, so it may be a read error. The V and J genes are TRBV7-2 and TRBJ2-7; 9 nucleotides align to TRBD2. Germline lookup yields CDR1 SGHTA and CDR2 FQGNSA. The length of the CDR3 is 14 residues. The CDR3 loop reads CACSSRGGPYEQYF. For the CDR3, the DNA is TGTGCCTGCAGCTCGCGGGGGGGCCCCTACGAGCAGTACTTC.

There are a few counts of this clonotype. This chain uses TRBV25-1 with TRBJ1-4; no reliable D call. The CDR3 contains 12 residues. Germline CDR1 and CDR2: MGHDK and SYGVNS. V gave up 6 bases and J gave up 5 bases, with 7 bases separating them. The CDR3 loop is CASSKQNEKLFF. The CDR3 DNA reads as TGTGCCAGCAGCAAACAGAATGAAAAACTGTTTTTT.

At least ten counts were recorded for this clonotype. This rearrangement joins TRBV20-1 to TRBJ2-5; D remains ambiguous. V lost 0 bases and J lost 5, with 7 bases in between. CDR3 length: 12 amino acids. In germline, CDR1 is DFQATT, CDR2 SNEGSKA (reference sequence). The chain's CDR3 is CSAREMWETQYF. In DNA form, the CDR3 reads TGCAGTGCTAGAGAGATGTGGGAGACCCAGTACTTC.

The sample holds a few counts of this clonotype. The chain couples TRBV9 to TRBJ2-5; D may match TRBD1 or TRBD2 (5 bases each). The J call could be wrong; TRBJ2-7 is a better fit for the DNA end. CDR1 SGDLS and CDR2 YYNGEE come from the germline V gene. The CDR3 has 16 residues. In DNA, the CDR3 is TGTGCCAGCAGCGTAGGTGTAGGGGAGAGCTCCTACGAGCAGTACTTC. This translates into CASSVGVGESSYEQYF.

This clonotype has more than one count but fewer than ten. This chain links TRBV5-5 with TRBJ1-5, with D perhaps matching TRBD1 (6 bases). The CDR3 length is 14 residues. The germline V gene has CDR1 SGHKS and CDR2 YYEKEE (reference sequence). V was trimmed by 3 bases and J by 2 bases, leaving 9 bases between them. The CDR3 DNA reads TGTGCCAGCAGCTCAGGGGCCGGCAATCAGCCCCAGCATTTT. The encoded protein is CASSSGAGNQPQHF.

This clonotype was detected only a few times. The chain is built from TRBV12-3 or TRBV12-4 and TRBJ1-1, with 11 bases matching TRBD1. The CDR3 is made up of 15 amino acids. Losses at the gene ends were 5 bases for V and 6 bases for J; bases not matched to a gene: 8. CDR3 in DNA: TGTGCCAGCAGTAAAGTGGGACAGGGGGACCCTGAAGCTTTCTTT. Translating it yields CASSKVGQGDPEAFF.

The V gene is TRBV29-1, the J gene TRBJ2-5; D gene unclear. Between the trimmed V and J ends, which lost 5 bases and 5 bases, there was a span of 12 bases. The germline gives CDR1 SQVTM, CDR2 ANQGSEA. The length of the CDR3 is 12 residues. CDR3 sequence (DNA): TGCAGCGTTTCGGCGGCAGGCGAGACCCAGTACTTC. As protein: CSVSAAGETQYF. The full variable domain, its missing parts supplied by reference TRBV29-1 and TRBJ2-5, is SAVISQKPSRDICQRGTSLTIQCQVDSQVTMMFWYRQQPGQSLTLIATANQGSEATYESGFVIDKFPISRPNLTFSTLTVSNMSPEDSSIYLCSVSAAGETQYFGPGTRLLVL.

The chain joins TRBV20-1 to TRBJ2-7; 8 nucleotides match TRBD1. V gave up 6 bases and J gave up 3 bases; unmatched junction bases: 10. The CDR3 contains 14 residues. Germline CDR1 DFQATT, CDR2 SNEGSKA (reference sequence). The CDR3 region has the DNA TGCAGTGCAAGGCCGGGACAGGCCAACTACGAGCAGTACTTC. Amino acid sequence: CSARPGQANYEQYF.